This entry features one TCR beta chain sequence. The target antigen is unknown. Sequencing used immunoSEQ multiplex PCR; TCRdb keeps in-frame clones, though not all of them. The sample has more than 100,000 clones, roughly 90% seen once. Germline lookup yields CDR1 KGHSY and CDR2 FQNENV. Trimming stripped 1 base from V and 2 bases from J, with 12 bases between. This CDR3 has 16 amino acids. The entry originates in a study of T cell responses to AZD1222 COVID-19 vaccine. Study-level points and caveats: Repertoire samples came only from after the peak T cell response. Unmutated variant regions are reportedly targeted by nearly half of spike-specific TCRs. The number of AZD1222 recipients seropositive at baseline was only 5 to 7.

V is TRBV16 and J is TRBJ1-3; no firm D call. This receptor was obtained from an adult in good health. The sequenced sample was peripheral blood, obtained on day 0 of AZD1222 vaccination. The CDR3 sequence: CASSQYGTAAGNTIYF. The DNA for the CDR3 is TGTGCCAGCAGCCAATACGGCACAGCGGCTGGAAACACCATATATTTT.